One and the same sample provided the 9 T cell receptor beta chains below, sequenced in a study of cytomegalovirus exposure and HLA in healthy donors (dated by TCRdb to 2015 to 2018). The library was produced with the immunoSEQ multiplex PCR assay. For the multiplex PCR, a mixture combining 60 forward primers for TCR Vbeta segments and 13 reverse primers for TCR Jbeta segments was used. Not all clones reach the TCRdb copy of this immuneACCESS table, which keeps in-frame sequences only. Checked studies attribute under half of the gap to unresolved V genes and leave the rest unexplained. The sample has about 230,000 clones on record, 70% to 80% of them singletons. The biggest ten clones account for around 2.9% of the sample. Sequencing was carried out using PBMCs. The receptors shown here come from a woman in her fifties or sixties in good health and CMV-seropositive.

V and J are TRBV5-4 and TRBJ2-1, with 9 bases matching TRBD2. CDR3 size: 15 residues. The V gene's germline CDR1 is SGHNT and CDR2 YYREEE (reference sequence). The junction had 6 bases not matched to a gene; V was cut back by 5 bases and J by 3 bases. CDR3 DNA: TGTGCCAGCAGTAGAGCGGGGGGCGTCTACAATGAGCAGTTCTTC. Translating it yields CASSRAGGVYNEQFF.

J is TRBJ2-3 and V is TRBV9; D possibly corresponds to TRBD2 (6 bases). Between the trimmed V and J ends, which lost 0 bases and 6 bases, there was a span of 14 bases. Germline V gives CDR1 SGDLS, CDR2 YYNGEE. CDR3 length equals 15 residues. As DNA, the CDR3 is TGTGCCAGCAGCGTAGGCGGGATCCGAGGCGATACGCAGTATTTT. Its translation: CASSVGGIRGDTQYF. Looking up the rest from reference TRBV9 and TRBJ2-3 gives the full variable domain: DSGVTQTPKHLITATGQRVTLRCSPRSGDLSVYWYQQSLDQGLQFLIQYYNGEERAKGNILERFSAQQFPDLHSELNLSSLELGDSALYFCASSVGGIRGDTQYFGPGTRLTVL.

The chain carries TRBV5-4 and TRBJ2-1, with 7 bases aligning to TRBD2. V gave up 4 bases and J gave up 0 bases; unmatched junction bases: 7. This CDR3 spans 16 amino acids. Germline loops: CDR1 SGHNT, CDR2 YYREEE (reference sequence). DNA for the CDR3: TGTGCCAGCAGCCCTGGGGGGGAGAGCTCCTACAATGAGCAGTTCTTC. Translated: CASSPGGESSYNEQFF.

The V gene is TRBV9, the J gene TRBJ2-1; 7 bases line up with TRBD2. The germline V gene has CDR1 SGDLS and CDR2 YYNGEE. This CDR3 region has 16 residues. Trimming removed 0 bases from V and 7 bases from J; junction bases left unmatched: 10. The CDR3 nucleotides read TGTGCCAGCAGCGTAGTTGCGGGAGCAGGGTGGAATGAGCAGTTCTTC. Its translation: CASSVVAGAGWNEQFF.

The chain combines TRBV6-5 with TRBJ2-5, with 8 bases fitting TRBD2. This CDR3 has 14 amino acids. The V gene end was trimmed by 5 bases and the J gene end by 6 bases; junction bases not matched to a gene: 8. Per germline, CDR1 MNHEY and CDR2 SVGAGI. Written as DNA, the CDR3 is TGTGCCAGCAGTGACGGGGGGGGGTACAAGACCCAGTACTTC. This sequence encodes CASSDGGGYKTQYF.

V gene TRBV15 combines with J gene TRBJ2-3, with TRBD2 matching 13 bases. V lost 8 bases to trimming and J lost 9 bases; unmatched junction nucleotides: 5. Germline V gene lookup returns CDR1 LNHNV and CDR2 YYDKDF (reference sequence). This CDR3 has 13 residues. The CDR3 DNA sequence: TGTGCCACCGGACTAGCGGGAGCGGGGACGCAGTATTTT. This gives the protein CATGLAGAGTQYF.

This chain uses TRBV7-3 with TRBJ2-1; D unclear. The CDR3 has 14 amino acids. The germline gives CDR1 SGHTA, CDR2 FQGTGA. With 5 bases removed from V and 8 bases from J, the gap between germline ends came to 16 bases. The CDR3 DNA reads TGTGCCAGCAGCCATTCTAGTCGCTGGGATGAGCAGTTCTTC. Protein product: CASSHSSRWDEQFF.

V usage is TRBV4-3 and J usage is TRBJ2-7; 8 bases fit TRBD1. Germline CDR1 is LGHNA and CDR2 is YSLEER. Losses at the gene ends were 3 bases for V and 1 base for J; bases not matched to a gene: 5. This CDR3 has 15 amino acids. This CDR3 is CASSQRTGFSYEQYF. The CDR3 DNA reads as TGCGCCAGCAGCCAGAGGACAGGGTTTTCCTACGAGCAGTACTTC.

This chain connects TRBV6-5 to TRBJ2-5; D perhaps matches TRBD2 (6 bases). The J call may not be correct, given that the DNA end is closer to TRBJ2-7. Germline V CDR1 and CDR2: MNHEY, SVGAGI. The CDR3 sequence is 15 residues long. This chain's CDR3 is CASSQGTGSSYEQYF. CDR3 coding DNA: TGTGCCAGCAGTCAGGGTACCGGGAGCTCCTACGAGCAGTACTTC.